This T cell receptor beta chain was recovered during a study of cytomegalovirus exposure and HLA in healthy donors (dated by TCRdb to about 2017). Turning to the overall study: The roughly 700 repertoires of the first cohort and the 110 or so validation repertoires were produced on the same platform, according to a later analysis. The study aimed to test whether cataloging public T cell receptors could reveal signatures of past pathogen exposure. In addition to the first cohort of hundreds of subjects, a separate validation cohort of 120 different subjects was used. The study combined high-throughput TCR immunosequencing, statistical association of individual TCRs with disease status, and machine learning to predict cytomegalovirus infection status. Study-level results and caveats: A later analysis lacked HLA typing for the validation cohort, so it scored co-occurrence in that cohort across all 120 or so repertoires. The classifier was reported to diagnose cytomegalovirus status with high specificity and sensitivity in both the original and validation cohorts. The study gave a list of some 150 TCR beta chains associated with cytomegalovirus. Most TCR sequences were seen in very few donors, while some public TCRs were found in many individuals. A few of the identified cytomegalovirus-associated TCR beta chains were confirmed in vitro to be specific for cytomegalovirus antigens. In a later analysis, TCRs clustered in the first cohort were found to also tend to co-occur in the roughly 120 validation repertoires, with 94% of cluster scores above 0. The authors suggested that the approach could potentially be generalized to other disease states and immunological phenotypes.

Receptors were amplified or captured by the immunoSEQ multiplex PCR assay. Under the source paper's analysis protocol: A statistical classification framework was built for diagnosing cytomegalovirus status from the catalog of TCR beta chain sequences. TCRdb took over this immuneACCESS table, retaining in-frame rearrangements with V and J assigned. Such tables are incomplete; in checked studies, under half of the missing clones stem from an unresolved V gene, and the remainder is unexplained. V and J calls and clone size are those listed in that table; D and trimming were worked out from the DNA. For this sample there are some 270,000 clones; around 85% appear just once. About 1% of the sample is held by the ten biggest clonotypes. The donors were included in the validation cohort of 120 subjects, a group kept apart from the roughly 690-subject first cohort. From the cysteine up to the phenylalanine, the CDR3 has a length of 13 residues. Only the CDR3 region is kept as DNA, spanning 39 bases read in frame from base 1. From the germline V gene (reference sequence), CDR1 is GTSNPN and CDR2 is SVGIG. The V end gives up 7 bases and the J end 5 bases, leaving 8 bases in the junction not matched to a gene.

As for this clone: What antigen it recognizes has not been identified. Qualities for individual bases were not recorded, and no much larger clone is one base off.

What was sequenced was PBMCs. The receptor was isolated from a woman aged 18-29 years in good health and CMV-seronegative. The V and J segments used are TRBV30 and TRBJ2-5, with 9 bases aligning to TRBD1. The CDR3 reads as follows: CAFRGQGRETQYF. The DNA reads TGTGCCTTTCGGGGACAGGGTCGCGAGACCCAGTACTTC.